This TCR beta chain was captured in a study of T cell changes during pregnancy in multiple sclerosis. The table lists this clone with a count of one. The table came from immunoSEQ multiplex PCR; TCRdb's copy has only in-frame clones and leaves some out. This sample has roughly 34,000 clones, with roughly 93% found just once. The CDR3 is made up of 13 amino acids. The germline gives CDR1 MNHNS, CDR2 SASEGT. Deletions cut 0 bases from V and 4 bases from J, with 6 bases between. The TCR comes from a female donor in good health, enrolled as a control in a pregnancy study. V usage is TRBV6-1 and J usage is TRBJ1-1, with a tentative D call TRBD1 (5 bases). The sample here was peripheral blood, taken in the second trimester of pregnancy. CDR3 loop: CASSEAGGTEAFF. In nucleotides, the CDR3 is TGTGCCAGCAGTGAAGCGGGGGGCACTGAAGCTTTCTTT.